Here is one T cell receptor (beta chain) with its context. This clone's antigen is unknown. The sample holds no much larger clone one base away, and base qualities are not on file. This record belongs to a study of blood T cells in healthy people across ages (dated by TCRdb to between 2015 and 2017). Context from the whole study: In model experiments, template switching captured about one uniquely barcoded TCR beta cDNA molecule for every two T cells. Age-related changes in TCR beta repertoire diversity were measured in the study by deep sequencing normalized with unique cDNA molecular identifiers. The donors were divided into four age groups: young (average around 16 years), middle-aged (approximately 41), aged (about 61) and long-lived (roughly 86). The study analyzed two additional independent replicas of 1 million unique cDNA reads from the same blood draw for two donors, one aged 18 to 30 and one aged 80 or older. Overall results and qualifications from the work: Compared with the aged group, more naive CD4+ T cells, fewer expanded clones and increased TCR diversity were shown by the long-lived group, suggesting age selection. Observed TCR beta diversity per million T cells fell roughly linearly with age, and a significant reduction was already apparent by age about 38. Conclusive comparison of naive and antigen-experienced compartments was prevented by the profiling of bulk unsorted PBMCs. Estimates of total diversity from one million sequenced T cells were regarded as lower bounds and underestimates. The CMV infection status of donors was not known, potentially confounding age-related changes in expanded clonotypes. The percentage of naive T cells measured by flow cytometry correlated strongly with observed TCR beta diversity.

Donors were under 40 systemically healthy Caucasian individuals from Russia aged roughly 6 to 100 years. Approximately 10 milliliters of peripheral blood were collected from each donor into EDTA-treated Vacutainer tubes. Ficoll-Paque density-gradient centrifugation was used to isolate PBMCs, with at least 6.5 million per sample. Trizol reagent was used to extract total RNA from PBMCs, with at least 5.5 micrograms per sample. For every donor, flow cytometry on a PBMC aliquot measured the percentage of naive CD45RAhigh/CD27high T cells. To prepare the library, 5' RACE was applied. Instrument on record: Illumina HiSeq 2500. A second PCR of 7 to 11 cycles was performed with a sample-barcoded 5' primer and a J-beta primer mix. A template-switch 5' adaptor carrying 12 random nucleotides introduced a unique molecular identifier onto each TCR beta cDNA molecule. Each sample yielded at least 2.5 million CDR3-containing paired-end reads. All of the RNA was converted into first-strand cDNA using the Mint cDNA synthesis kit, with a TRBC-specific oligonucleotide serving as the primer. Following uracil-DNA glycosylase treatment, all cDNA underwent a first 18-cycle PCR with the universal primers M1SS and BC2_uni_R. Under the source paper's analysis protocol: For normalization, 1 million high-quality reads were randomly selected from each sample, with every read carrying a distinct molecular identifier. Instead of being binned into consensus sequences, reads with shared molecular identifiers were discarded. MiTCR, set to a Q25 quality threshold and the strictest error-elimination algorithm, was used for CDR3 identification, clonotype clustering and error correction. A nonparametric unseen species model with Euler transformation was used to estimate a lower bound on total TCR beta diversity. The public reads were quality trimmed at Q25 with fastp and then assembled into clones with MiXCR by TCRdb, keeping productive beta chains. Identical CDR3 proteins give one entry, which carries the most common genes and DNA. None of the V and J calls come from the authors' own analysis; TCRdb made them. The sample table lists approximately 490,000 distinct CDR3 sequences, less than 25% of them with a count of one. The ten biggest clones cover roughly 9.4% of the sample.

V loses 2 bases at its end and J loses 6 bases; junction bases beyond the gene matches: 5. The CDR3 measures 15 amino acids from cysteine to phenylalanine. Kept here is only the CDR3 DNA, which spans 45 bases and is read in frame from base 1. The germline V gene specifies MGHRA as CDR1 and YSYEKL as CDR2. The same specimen was also included in a second study, on T cells of mothers and their children. As that second paper reports: Nine systemically healthy Caucasian individuals served as donors, namely three mothers together with their six children. cDNA synthesis consumed the entire amount of extracted RNA, loaded at approximately 1.6 ug RNA in each 15 ul reaction. In the second PCR, the M1S primer introduced both the sample barcodes and 2-4 random nucleotides. Each mother yielded over 8 million TCR beta CDR3 reads and each child 2.5 million to 3 million reads. TCR recombination output is similarly shaped by thymic selection in related and unrelated pairs, with a minor effect exerted by inherited differences. Normalized repertoire overlap in related mother-child pairs was always slightly higher than in unrelated mother-child pairs, but the difference was never significant. Persistent microchimeric T cell clones were not detected, at a sensitivity of about 100 clones per million clonotypes. To look for features that set related mother-child pairs apart from unrelated individuals, the researchers ran deep NGS to compare the TCR beta repertoires of mothers and children. Mothers averaged about 37 +/- 4 years of age and children averaged roughly 10 +/- 4 years. After adapters were ligated using NEBNext reagents, the libraries underwent 100+100 nt paired-end sequencing on an Illumina HiSeq 2000. To avoid cross-contamination, the mother libraries and the child libraries were prepared a month apart and sequenced in separate runs. For each donor, somewhere between about 450,000 and 2,000,000 distinct TCR beta clonotypes were identified. Naive TCR beta clonotypes were estimated from low-frequency clonotypes matched to each donor's FACS-determined naive share, without sorting.

The sequence was collected from a boy aged 10-17 years in good health. Sequencing was done on a sample of blood. The chain couples TRBV4-1 to TRBJ1-5; TRBD1 fits 9 bases in the junction. The bases read TGCGCCAGCAGCCAATCCGGGACAGGGACTCAGCCCCAGCATTTT. Translated, this gives CASSQSGTGTQPQHF.